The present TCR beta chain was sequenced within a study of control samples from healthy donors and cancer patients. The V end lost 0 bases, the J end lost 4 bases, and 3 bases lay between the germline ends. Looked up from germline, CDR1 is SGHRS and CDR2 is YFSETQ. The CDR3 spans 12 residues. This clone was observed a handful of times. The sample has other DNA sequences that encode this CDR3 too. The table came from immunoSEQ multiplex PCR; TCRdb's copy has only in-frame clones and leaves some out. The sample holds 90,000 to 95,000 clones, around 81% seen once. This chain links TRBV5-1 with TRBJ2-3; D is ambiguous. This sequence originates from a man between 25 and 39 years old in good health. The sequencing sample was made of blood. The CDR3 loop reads CASSLGADTQYF. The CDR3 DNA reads TGCGCCAGCAGCTTGGGCGCAGATACGCAGTATTTT.